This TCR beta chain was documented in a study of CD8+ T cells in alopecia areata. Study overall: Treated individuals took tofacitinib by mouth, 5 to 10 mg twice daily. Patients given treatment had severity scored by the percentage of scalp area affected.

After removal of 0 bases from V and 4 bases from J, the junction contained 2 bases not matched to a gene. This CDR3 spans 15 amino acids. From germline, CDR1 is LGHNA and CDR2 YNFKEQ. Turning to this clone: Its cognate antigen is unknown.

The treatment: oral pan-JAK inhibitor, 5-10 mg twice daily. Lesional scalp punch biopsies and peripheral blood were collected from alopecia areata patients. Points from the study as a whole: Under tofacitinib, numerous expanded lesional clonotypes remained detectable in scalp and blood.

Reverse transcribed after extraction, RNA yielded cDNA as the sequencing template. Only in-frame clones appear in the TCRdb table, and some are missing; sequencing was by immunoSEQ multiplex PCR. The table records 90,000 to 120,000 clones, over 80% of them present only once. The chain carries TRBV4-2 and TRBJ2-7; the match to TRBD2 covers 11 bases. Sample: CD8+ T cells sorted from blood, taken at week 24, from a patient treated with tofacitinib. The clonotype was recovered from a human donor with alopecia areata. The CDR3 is CASSQETSGVYEQYF. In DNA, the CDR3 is TGTGCCAGCAGCCAAGAGACTAGCGGGGTTTACGAGCAGTACTTC.